This T cell receptor beta chain was obtained from a study of shared T cell receptors in the human thymus. Trimming at V came to 1 base and at J to 8 bases, leaving 13 bases not matched to a gene. The CDR3 contains 16 residues. Germline V gene sequence: CDR1 MNHEY, CDR2 SVGAGI. The table came from immunoSEQ multiplex PCR; TCRdb's copy has only in-frame clones and leaves some out. This sample has around 68,000 clones, with around 96% found just once. Specimen: thymocytes. This TCR was sampled from a human donor. The chain is built from TRBV6-5 and TRBJ2-7; 8 bases are a match to TRBD1. In nucleotides, the CDR3 is TGTGCCAGCAGTTACTTTTCCCGGACAGGGCCCGAACAGCAGTACTTC. It codes for CASSYFSRTGPEQQYF.